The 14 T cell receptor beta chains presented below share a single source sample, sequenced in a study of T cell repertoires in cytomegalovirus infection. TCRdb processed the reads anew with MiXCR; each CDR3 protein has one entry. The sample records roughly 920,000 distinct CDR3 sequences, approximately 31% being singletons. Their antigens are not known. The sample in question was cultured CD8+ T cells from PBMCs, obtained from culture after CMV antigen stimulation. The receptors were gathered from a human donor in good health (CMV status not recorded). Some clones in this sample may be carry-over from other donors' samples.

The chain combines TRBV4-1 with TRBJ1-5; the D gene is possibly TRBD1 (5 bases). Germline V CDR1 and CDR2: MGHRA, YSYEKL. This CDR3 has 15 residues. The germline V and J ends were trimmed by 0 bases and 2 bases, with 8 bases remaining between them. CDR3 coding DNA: TGCGCCAGCAGCCAAGACGCGACAGGCAATCAGCCCCAGCATTTT. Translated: CASSQDATGNQPQHF.

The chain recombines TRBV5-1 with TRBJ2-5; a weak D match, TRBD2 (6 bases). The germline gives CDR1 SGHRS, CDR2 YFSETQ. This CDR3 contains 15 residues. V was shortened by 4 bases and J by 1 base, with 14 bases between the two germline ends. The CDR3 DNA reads TGCGCCAGCAGCAGCCCCAGGGAGGTCCAAGAGACCCAGTACTTC. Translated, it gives CASSSPREVQETQYF.

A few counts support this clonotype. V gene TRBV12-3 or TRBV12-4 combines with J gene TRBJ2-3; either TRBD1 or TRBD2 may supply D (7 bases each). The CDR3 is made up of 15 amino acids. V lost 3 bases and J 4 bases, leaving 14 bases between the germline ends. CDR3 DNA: TGTGCCAGCAGTTTCGCAGGGGGGGGCTCAGATACGCAGTATTTT. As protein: CASSFAGGGSDTQYF.

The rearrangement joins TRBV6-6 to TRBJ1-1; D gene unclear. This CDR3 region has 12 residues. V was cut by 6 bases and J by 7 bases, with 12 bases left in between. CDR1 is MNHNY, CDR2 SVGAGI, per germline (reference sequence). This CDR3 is CASSPNTNEAFF. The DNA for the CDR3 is TGTGCCAGCAGCCCAAACACCAATGAAGCTTTCTTT.

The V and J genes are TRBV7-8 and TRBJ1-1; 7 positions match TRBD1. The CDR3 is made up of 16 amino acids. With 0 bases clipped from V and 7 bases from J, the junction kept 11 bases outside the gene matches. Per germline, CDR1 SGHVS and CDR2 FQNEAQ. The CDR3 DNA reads TGTGCCAGCAGCTTAGCGTCCGGGACAGTGGTCGGTGAAGCTTTCTTT. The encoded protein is CASSLASGTVVGEAFF.

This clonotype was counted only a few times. In DNA, the CDR3 is TGTGCCAGCACGGACAGTTTAACAGATACGCAGTATTTT. It yields the protein CASTDSLTDTQYF. The rearrangement uses TRBV7-9 and TRBJ2-3, with a weak D call TRBD1 (6 bases). Trimming pared 7 bases from V and 3 bases from J, leaving 11 bases between. The CDR3 consists of 13 residues. Looked up from germline, CDR1 is SEHNR and CDR2 is FQNEAQ (reference sequence). Full variable domain (outside the CDR3, taken from reference TRBV7-9 and TRBJ2-3): DTGVSQNPRHKITKRGQNVTFRCDPISEHNRLYWYRQTLGQGPEFLTYFQNEAQLEKSRLLSDRFSAERPKGSFSTLEIQRTEQGDSAMYLCASTDSLTDTQYFGPGTRLTVL.

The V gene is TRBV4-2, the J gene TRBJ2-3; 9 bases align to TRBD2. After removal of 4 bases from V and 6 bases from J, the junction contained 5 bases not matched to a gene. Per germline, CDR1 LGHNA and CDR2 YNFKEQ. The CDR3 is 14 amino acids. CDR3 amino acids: CASSPGLAADTQYF. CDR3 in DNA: TGTGCCAGCAGCCCGGGACTAGCCGCGGATACGCAGTATTTT.

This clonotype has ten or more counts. CDR3 region: CASSLGGRPGDWVNYGYTF. The CDR3 DNA is TGTGCCAGCAGCTTAGGGGGAAGGCCGGGGGACTGGGTTAACTATGGCTACACCTTC. V is TRBV7-8 and J is TRBJ1-2; possible D gene TRBD1, 5 bases. Looked up from germline, CDR1 is SGHVS and CDR2 is FQNEAQ. This CDR3 comprises 19 residues. V was clipped by 1 base and J by 1 base, with 22 bases between them.

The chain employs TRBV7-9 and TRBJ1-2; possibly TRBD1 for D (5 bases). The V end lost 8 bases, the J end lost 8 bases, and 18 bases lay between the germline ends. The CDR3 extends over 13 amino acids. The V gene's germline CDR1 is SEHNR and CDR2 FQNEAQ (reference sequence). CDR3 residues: CASVQKERDGYTF. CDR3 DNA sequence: TGTGCCAGCGTCCAGAAGGAGAGGGACGGCTACACCTTC.

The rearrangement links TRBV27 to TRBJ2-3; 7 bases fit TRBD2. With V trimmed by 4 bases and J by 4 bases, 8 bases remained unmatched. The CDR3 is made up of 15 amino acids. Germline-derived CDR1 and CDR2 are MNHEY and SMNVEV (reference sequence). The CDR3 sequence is CASSSVRGVPDTQYF. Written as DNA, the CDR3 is TGTGCCAGCAGTTCGGTACGGGGGGTTCCAGATACGCAGTATTTT.

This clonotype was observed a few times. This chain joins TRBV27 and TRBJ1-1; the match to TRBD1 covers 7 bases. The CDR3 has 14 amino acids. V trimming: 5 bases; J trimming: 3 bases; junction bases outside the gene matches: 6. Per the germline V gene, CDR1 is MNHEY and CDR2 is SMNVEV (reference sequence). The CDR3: CASSTRGRDTEAFF. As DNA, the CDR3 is TGTGCCAGCAGTACCAGGGGGAGGGACACTGAAGCTTTCTTT.

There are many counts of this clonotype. The chain's CDR3 is CASSSGRFGQPQHF. DNA for the CDR3: TGTGCCAGCAGCTCCGGGAGGTTTGGACAGCCCCAGCATTTT. V is TRBV7-2 and J is TRBJ1-5, with D uncertain. The CDR3 sequence is 14 residues long. Trimming took off 4 bases at V and 7 bases at J, with 14 bases between the two ends. CDR1 is SGHTA, CDR2 FQGNSA, per germline. Complete variable domain (other parts from reference TRBV7-2 and TRBJ1-5): GAGVSQSPSNKVTEKGKDVELRCDPISGHTALYWYRQSLGQGLEFLIYFQGNSAPDKSGLPSDRFSAERTGGSVSTLTIQRTQQEDSAVYLCASSSGRFGQPQHFGDGTRLSIL.

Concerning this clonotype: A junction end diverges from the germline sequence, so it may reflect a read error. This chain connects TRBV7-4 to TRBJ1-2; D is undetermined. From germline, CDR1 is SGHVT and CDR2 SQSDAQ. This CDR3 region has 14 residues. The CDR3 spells CVSSLDLGPYGYTF. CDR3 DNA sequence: TGTGTCAGCAGCTTAGACTTGGGCCCCTATGGCTACACCTTC. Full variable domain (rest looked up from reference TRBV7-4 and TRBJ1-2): GAGVSQSPRYKVAKRGRDVALRCDSISGHVTLYWYRQTLGQGSEVLTYSQSDAQRDKSGRPSGRFSAERPERSVSTLKIQRTEQGDSAVYLCVSSLDLGPYGYTFGSGTRLTVV.

The CDR3 coding sequence is TGTGCCAGCAGCCTAGTAGGACAGGGGCCGGGCGAGCAGTACTTC. This encodes CASSLVGQGPGEQYF. The rearrangement uses TRBV12-3 or TRBV12-4 and TRBJ2-7; 9 nucleotides match TRBD1. This CDR3 comprises 15 residues. After removal of 6 bases from V and 6 bases from J, the junction contained 12 bases not matched to a gene.